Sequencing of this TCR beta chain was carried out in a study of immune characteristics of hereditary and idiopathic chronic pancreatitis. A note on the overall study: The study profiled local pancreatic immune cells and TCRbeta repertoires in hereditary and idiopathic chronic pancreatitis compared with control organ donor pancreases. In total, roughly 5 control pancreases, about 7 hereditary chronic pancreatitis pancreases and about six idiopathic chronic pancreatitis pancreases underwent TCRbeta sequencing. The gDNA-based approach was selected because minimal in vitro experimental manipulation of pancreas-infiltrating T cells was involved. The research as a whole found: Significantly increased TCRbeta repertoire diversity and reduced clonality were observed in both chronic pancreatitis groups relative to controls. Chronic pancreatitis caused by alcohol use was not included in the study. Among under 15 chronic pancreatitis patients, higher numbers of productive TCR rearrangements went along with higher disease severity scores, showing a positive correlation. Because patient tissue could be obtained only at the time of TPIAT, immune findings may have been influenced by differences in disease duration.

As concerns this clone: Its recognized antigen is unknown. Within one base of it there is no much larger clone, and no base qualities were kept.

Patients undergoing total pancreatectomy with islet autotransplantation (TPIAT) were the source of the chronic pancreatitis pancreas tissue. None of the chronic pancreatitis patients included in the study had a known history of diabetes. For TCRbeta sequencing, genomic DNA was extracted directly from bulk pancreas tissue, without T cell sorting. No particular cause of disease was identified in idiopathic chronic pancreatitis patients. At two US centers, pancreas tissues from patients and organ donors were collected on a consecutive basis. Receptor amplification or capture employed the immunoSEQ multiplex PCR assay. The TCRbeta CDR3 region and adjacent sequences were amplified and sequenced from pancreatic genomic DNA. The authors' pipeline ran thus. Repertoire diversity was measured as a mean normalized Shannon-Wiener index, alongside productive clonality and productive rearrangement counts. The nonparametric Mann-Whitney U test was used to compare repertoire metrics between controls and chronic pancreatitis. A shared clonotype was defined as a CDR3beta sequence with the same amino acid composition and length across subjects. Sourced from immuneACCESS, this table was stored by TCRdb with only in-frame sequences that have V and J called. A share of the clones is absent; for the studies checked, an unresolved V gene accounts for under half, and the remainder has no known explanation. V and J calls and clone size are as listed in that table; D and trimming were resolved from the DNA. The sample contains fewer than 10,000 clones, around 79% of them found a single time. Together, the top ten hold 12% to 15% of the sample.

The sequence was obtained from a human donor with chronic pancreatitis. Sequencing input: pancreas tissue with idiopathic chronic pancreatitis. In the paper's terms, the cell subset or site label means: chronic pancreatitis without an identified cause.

CDR3 region: CASSSDRQNTEAFF. The DNA is as follows: TGTGCCAGCAGTTCCGACAGGCAGAACACTGAAGCTTTCTTT. Rearrangement joined TRBV6-2 or TRBV6-3 to TRBJ1-1; a tentative D match to TRBD1 spans 6 bases. CDR3 length: 14 amino acids, cysteine to phenylalanine. Of the read, only the CDR3 DNA is kept; its 42 bases are in frame from base 1. The V end loses 4 bases and the J end loses 1 base, and a stretch of 10 bases separates them. The germline V gene encodes CDR1 MNHEY and CDR2 SVGEGT.